This TCR beta chain was recovered during a study of cytomegalovirus exposure and HLA in healthy donors. Losses at the gene ends were 4 bases for V and 1 base for J; bases not matched to a gene: 7. CDR1 and CDR2 from the germline V gene are SGHNT and YYREEE (reference sequence). CDR3 length: 16 amino acids. PCR amplification relied on 60 Vbeta primers (plus 13 Jbeta primers). Profiled with immunoSEQ multiplex PCR; TCRdb holds only in-frame clones, not every one. This table has 200,000 to 250,000 clones, 77% appearing once. V usage is TRBV5-4 and J usage is TRBJ2-3, with TRBD2 identical over 9 bases. The receptor was isolated from a woman in her sixties in good health and CMV-seropositive. Input material: PBMCs. The CDR3 sequence is CASSGLGLAGTDTQYF. Written as DNA, the CDR3 is TGTGCCAGCAGCGGCCTGGGACTAGCCGGCACAGATACGCAGTATTTT.